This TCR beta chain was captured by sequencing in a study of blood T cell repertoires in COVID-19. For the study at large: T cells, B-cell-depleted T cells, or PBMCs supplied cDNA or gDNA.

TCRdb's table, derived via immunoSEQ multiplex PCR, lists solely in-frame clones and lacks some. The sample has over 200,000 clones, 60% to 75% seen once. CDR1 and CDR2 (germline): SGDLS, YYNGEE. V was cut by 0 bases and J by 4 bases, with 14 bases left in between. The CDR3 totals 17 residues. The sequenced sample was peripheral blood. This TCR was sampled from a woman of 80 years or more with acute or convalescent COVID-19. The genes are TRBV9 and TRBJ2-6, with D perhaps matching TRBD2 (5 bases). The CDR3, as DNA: TGTGCCAGCAGCGTAGGAGGGCCGGCTTTGGGGGCCAACGTCCTGACTTTC. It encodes CASSVGGPALGANVLTF.